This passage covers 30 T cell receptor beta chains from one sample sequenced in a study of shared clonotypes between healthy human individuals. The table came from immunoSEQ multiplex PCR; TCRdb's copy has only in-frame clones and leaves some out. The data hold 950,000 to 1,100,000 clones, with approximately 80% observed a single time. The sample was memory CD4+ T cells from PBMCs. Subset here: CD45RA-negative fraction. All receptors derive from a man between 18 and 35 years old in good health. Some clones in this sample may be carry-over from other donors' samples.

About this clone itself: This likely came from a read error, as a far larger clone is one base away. The CDR3 here is CASSLAGQNTEAFF. DNA for the CDR3: TGTGCCAGCAGCTTAGCGGGGCAGAACACTGAAGCTTTCTTT. This chain joins TRBV7-2 and TRBJ1-1; D may be TRBD1 (5 bases). CDR3 length: 14 residues. Germline values: CDR1 SGHTA, CDR2 FQGNSA. V lost 0 bases to trimming and J lost 1 base, with 6 bases between them. Using reference TRBV7-2 and TRBJ1-1 for the parts outside the CDR3, the full variable domain is GAGVSQSPSNKVTEKGKDVELRCDPISGHTALYWYRQSLGQGLEFLIYFQGNSAPDKSGLPSDRFSAERTGGSVSTLTIQRTQQEDSAVYLCASSLAGQNTEAFFGQGTRLTVV.

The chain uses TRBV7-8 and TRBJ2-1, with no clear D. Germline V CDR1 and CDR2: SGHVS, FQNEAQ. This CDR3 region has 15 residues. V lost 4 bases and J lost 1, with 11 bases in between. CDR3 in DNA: TGTGCCAGCAGCTCCCCTGTGTGGTCCTACAATGAGCAGTTCTTC. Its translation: CASSSPVWSYNEQFF.

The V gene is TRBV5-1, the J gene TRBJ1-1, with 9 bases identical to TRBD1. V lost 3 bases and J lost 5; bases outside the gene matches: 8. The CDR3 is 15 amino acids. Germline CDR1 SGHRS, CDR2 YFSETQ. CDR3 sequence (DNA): TGCGCCAGCAGCTGGATGACAGGGGGTGGGACTGAAGCTTTCTTT. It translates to CASSWMTGGGTEAFF. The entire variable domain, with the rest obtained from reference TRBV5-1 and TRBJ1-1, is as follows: KAGVTQTPRYLIKTRGQQVTLSCSPISGHRSVSWYQQTPGQGLQFLFEYFSETQRNKGNFPGRFSGRQFSNSRSEMNVSTLELGDSALYLCASSWMTGGGTEAFFGQGTRLTVV.

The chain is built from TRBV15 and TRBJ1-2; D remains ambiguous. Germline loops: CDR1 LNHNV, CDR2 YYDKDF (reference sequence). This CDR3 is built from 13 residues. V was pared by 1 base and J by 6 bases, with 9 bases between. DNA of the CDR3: TGTGCCACCAGCAGAGGAGAGGTGCATGGCTACACCTTC. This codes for CATSRGEVHGYTF.

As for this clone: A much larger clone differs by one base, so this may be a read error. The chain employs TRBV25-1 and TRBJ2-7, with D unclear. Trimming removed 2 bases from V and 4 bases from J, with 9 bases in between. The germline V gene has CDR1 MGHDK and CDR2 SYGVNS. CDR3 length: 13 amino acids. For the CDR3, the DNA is TGTGCCAGCAGTGAACCCTCCCTATACGAGCAGTACTTC. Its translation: CASSEPSLYEQYF.

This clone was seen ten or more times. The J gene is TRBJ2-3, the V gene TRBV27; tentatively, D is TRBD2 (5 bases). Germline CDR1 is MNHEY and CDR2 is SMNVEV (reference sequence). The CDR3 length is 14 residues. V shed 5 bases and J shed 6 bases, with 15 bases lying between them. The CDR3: CASSPQRVWDTQYF. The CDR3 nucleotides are TGTGCCAGCAGTCCTCAGAGGGTATGGGATACGCAGTATTTT.

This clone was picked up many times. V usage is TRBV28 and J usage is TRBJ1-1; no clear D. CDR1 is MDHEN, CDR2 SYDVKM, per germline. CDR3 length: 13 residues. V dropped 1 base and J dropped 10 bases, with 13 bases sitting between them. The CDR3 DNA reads TGTGCCAGCAGTTTATATGTGCAGGCTCGAGCTTTCTTT. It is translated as CASSLYVQARAFF.

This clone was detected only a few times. The CDR3 loop is CASSLDRLYTQYF. Written as DNA, the CDR3 is TGTGCCAGCAGCTTGGACCGTCTATATACGCAGTATTTT. The gene calls are TRBV5-4 and TRBJ2-3; no clear D gene. This CDR3 contains 13 residues. The germline CDR1 and CDR2 sequences are SGHNT and YYREEE (reference sequence). V lost 0 bases and J 7 bases, leaving 9 bases between the germline ends.

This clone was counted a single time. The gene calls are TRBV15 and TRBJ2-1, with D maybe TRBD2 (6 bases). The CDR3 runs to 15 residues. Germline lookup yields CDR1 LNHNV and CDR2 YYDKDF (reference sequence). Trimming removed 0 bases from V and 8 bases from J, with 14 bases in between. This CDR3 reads CATSRDLASAHEQFF. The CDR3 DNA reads TGTGCCACCAGCAGAGATTTGGCTAGCGCCCATGAGCAGTTCTTC.

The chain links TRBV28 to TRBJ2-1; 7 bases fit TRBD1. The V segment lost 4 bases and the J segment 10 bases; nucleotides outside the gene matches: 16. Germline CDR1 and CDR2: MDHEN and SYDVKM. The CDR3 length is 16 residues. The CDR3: CASSSWTGRFGLEQFF. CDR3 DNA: TGTGCCAGCAGTTCCTGGACAGGAAGGTTCGGGCTAGAGCAGTTCTTC.

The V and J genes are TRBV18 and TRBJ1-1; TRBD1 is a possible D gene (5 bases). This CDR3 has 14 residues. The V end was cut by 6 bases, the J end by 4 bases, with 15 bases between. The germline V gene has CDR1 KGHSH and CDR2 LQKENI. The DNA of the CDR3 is TGTGCCAGCTCGGAGCAGGGTAGGCCCACTGAAGCTTTCTTT. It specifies CASSEQGRPTEAFF.

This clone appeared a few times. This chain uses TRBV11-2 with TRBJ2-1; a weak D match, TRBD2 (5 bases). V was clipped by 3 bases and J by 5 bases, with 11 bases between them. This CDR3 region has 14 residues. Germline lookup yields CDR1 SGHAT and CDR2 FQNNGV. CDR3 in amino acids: CASSFTRGNNEQFF. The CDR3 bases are TGTGCCAGCAGCTTCACTCGGGGAAACAATGAGCAGTTCTTC.

CDR3 amino acids: CASSPVKLAGYSDTQYF. The DNA for the CDR3 is TGTGCCAGCAGTCCCGTTAAACTAGCGGGATATTCAGATACGCAGTATTTT. This chain uses TRBV28 with TRBJ2-3, with 10 bases that match TRBD2. Per the germline V gene, CDR1 is MDHEN and CDR2 is SYDVKM. The CDR3 loop spans 17 amino acids. With 5 bases clipped from V and 4 bases from J, the junction kept 12 bases outside the gene matches.

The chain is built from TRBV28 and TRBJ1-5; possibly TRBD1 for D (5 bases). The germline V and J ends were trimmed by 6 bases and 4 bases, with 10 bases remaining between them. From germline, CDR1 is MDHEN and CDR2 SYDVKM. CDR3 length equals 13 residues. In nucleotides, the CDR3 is TGTGCCAGCAGCCCCAACAGGAATCAGCCCCAGCATTTT. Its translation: CASSPNRNQPQHF.

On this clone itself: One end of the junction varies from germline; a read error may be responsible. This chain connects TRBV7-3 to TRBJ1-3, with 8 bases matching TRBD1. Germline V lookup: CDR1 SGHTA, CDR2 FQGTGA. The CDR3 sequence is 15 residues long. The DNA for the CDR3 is TGTGCCAACAGCTTAGGGAGGGGGACAGGAAACGCCATATATTTT. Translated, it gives CANSLGRGTGNAIYF.

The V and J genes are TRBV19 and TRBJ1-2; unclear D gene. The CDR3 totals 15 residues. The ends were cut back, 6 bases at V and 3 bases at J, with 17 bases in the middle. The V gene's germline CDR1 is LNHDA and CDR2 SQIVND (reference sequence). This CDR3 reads CASREPAAGDYGYTF. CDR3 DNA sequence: TGTGCCAGTAGGGAACCAGCGGCGGGAGACTATGGCTACACCTTC. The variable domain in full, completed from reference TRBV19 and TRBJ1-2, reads DGGITQSPKYLFRKEGQNVTLSCEQNLNHDAMYWYRQDPGQGLRLIYYSQIVNDFQKGDIAEGYSVSREKKESFPLTVTSAQKNPTAFYLCASREPAAGDYGYTFGSGTRLTVV.

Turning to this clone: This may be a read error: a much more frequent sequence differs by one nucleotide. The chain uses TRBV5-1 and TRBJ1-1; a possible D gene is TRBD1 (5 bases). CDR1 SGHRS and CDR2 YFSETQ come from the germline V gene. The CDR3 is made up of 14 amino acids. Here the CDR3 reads CTSSRGTSNTEAFF. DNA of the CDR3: TGCACCAGCAGCCGGGGGACGTCGAACACTGAAGCTTTCTTT.

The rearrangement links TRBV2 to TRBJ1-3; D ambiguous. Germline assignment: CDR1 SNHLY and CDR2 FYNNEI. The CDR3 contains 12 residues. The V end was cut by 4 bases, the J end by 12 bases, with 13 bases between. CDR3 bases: TGTGCCAGCAGTGGGCGGCTAATTAACATATATTTT. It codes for CASSGRLINIYF.

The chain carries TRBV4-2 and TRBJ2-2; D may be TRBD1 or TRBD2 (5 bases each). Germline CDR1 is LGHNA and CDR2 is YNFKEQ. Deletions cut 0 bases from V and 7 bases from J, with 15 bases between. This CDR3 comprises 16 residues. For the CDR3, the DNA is TGTGCCAGCAGCCAAGATCTGGGACCAGCCCACGGGGAGCTGTTTTTT. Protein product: CASSQDLGPAHGELFF.

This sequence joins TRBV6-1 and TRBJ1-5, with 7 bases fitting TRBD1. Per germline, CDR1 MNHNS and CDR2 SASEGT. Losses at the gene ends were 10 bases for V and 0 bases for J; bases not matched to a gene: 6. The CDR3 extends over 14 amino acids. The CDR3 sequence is CATSWDSSNQPQHF. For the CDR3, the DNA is TGTGCCACCAGCTGGGACAGTAGCAATCAGCCCCAGCATTTT.

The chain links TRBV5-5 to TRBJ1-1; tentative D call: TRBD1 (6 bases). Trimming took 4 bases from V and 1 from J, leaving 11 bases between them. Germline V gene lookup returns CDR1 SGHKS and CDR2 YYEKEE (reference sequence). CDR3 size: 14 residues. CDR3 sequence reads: CASSRGQTNTEAFF. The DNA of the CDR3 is TGTGCCAGCAGCAGGGGACAAACGAACACTGAAGCTTTCTTT. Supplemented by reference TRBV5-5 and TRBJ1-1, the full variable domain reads DAGVTQSPTHLIKTRGQQVTLRCSPISGHKSVSWYQQVLGQGPQFIFQYYEKEERGRGNFPDRFSARQFPNYSSELNVNALLLGDSALYLCASSRGQTNTEAFFGQGTRLTVV.

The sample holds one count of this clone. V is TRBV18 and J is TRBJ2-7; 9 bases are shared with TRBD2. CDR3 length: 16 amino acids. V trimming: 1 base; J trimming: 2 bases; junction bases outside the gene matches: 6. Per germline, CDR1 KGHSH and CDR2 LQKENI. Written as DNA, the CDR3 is TGTGCCAGCTCACCACGAACTAGCGGGCTCCCCTACGAGCAGTACTTC. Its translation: CASSPRTSGLPYEQYF.

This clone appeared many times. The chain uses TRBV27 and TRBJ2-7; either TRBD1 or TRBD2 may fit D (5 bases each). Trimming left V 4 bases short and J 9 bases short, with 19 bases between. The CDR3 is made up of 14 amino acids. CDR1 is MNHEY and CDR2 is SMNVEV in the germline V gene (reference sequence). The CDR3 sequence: CASSSLQLGGGQYF. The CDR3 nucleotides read TGTGCCAGCAGTTCCCTCCAACTGGGTGGGGGGCAGTACTTC.

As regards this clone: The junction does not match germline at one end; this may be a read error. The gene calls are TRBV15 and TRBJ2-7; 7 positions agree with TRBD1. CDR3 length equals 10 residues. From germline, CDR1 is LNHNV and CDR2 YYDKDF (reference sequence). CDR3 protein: CATSGETGNF. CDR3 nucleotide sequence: TGTGCCACCAGCGGAGAGACAGGGAACTTC.

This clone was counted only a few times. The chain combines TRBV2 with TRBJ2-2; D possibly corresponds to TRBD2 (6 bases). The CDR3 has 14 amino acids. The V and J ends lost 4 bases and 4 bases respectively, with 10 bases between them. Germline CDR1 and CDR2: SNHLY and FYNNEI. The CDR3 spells CASSATSRTGELFF. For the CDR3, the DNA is TGTGCCAGCAGTGCTACTAGCCGCACCGGGGAGCTGTTTTTT.

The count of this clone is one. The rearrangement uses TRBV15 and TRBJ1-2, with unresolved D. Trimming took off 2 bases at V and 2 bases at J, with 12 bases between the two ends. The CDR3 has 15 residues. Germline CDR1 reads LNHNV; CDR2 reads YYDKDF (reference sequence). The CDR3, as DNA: TGTGCCACCAGCAGACCTCCGGCGGCGAACTATGGCTACACCTTC. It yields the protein CATSRPPAANYGYTF.

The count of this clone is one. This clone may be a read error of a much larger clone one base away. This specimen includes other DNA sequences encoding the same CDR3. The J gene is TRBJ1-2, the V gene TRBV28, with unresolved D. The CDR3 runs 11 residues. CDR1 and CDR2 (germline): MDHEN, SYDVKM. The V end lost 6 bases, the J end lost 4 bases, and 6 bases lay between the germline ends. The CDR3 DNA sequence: TGTGCCAGCAGCCCCCTCTATGGCTACACCTTC. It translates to CASSPLYGYTF.

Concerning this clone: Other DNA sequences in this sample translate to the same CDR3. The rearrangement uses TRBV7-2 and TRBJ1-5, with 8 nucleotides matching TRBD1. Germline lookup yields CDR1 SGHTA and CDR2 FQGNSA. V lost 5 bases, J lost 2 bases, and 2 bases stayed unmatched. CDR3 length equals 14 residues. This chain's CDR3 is CASSLGQGNQPQHF. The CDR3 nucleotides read TGTGCCAGCAGCCTGGGACAGGGCAATCAGCCCCAGCATTTT.

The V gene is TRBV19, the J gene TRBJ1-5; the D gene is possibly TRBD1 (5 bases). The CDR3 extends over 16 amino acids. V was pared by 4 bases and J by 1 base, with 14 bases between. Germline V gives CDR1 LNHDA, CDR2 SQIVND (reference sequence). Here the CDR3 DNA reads TGTGCCAGTAGTACCCTATGGACACGGAGCAATCAGCCCCAGCATTTT. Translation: CASSTLWTRSNQPQHF.

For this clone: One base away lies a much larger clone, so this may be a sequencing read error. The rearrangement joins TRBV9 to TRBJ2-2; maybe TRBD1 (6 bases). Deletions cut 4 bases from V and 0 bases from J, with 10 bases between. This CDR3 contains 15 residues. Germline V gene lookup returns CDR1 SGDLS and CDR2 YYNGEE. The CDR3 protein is CASSLGTSNTGELFF. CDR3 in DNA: TGTGCCAGCAGCTTAGGGACATCGAACACCGGGGAGCTGTTTTTT.